This is a list of T cell receptor beta chains from one sample in a study of blood T cell repertoires in COVID-19. The table came from immunoSEQ multiplex PCR; TCRdb's copy has only in-frame clones and leaves some out. The table includes about 410,000 clones, more than 80% detected once. The sample taken for sequencing was peripheral blood. These receptors all stem from a woman aged 30 to 39 with active or convalescent COVID-19. Each CDR3 is given with its conserved first and last residue. Fields, in order: J gene, V gene, CDR3 protein.

>TRBJ2-7|TRBV6-5
CASSYRSSYEQYF
>TRBJ1-1|TRBV2
CASSDSENTEAFF
>TRBJ2-1|TRBV28
CASKISGTYNEQFF
>TRBJ2-5|TRBV11-2
CASSLVSGGAMGETQYF
>TRBJ1-1|TRBV6-5
CASSYSAGANTEAFF
>TRBJ2-1|TRBV21-1
CASSKGGGKCSYNEQFF
>TRBJ1-6|TRBV10-3
CAISESHSYNSPLHF
>TRBJ2-3|TRBV10-3
CAISSGTSGSRGQDTQYF
>TRBJ2-3|TRBV7-7
CASSLYAGDENTQYF
>TRBJ1-2|TRBV19
CASIEAKAALRGGYTF
>TRBJ1-5|TRBV15
CATSPGPAVFVNQPQHF
>TRBJ1-4|TRBV2
CASSDPATNEKLFF
>TRBJ2-2|TRBV5-1
CASSLQLAGESGELFF
>TRBJ1-5|TRBV3-1/TRBV3-2
CASSQSDRAQPQHF
>TRBJ1-6|TRBV7-6
CASSLSQGPGVSSPLHF
>TRBJ2-1|TRBV27
CASSRQGLAGDNEQFF
>TRBJ1-2|TRBV6-5
CASRQISDYGYTF
>TRBJ2-7|TRBV27
CASSLSPSGTYEQYF
>TRBJ2-7|TRBV19
CASSLSGLSYEQYF
>TRBJ1-5|TRBV23-1
CASSQSGTGKYQPQHF
>TRBJ1-4|TRBV7-2
CASSLDRGAGVNEKLFF
>TRBJ1-5|TRBV6-6
CASSYSSDRIIQHF
>TRBJ1-1|TRBV27
CASSLSGGVNTEAFF
>TRBJ2-7|TRBV7-2
CASSARQAYEQYF
>TRBJ2-1|TRBV5-4
CASSRSRGNKNNEQFF
>TRBJ2-5|TRBV9
CASSVSSGGAEETQYF
>TRBJ2-1|TRBV19
CASSETSGGSYNEQFF
>TRBJ1-1|TRBV6-5
CASSPGTGGHTEAFF
>TRBJ1-1|TRBV19
CASTRGLQGSRNTEAFF
>TRBJ1-6|TRBV7-6
CASSAAGPGTDSPLHF
>TRBJ2-3|TRBV19
CASSMVQWDTQYF
>TRBJ2-5|TRBV2
CASSGTASGQETQYF